The source of this TCR beta chain is a study of cytomegalovirus exposure and HLA in healthy donors. Study-level points and caveats: Most observed TCR sequences were rare, whereas some public TCRs were detected in many donors. One cluster of highly shared sequence variants probably arose as a sequencing artifact. As immune exposure information, only CMV serostatus was available.

On this clone: As yet, its antigen is unknown.

The PCR used 60 Vbeta and 13 Jbeta primers. Here immunoSEQ multiplex PCR was the method, and the copy in TCRdb shows in-frame clones only, minus some. The sample shows some 170,000 clones, approximately 70% of them seen only once. The clonotype was recovered from a man younger than 30 in good health and CMV-seropositive. Sequenced material: PBMCs.

CDR3 residues: CASTAGASGNTIYF. The CDR3 bases are TGTGCCAGCACGGCAGGGGCATCCGGAAACACCATATATTTT. The V gene is TRBV7-9, the J gene TRBJ1-3, with a tentative D call TRBD1 (6 bases). This CDR3 spans 14 amino acids. The germline V and J ends were trimmed by 7 bases and 4 bases, with 14 bases remaining between them. In germline, CDR1 is SEHNR, CDR2 FQNEAQ (reference sequence).